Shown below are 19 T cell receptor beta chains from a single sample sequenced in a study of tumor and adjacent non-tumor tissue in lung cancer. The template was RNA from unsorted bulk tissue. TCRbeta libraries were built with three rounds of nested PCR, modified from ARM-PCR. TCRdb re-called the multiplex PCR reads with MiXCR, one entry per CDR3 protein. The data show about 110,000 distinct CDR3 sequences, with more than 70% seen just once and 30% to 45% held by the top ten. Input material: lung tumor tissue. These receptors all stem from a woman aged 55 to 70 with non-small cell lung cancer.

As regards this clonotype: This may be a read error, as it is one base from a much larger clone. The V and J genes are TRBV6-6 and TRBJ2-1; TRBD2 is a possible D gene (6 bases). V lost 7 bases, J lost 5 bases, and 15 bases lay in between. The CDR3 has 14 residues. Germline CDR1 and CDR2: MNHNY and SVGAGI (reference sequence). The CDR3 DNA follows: TGTGCCAGCATCGGAGGGAGCACTAACAATGAGCAGTTCTTC. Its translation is CASIGGSTNNEQFF.

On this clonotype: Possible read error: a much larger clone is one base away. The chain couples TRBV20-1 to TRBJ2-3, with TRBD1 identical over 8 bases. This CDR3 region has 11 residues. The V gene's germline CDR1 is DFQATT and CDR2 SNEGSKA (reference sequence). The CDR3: CSAVRTGTQCF. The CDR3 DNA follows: TGCAGTGCAGTACGGACAGGGACGCAGTGTTTT.

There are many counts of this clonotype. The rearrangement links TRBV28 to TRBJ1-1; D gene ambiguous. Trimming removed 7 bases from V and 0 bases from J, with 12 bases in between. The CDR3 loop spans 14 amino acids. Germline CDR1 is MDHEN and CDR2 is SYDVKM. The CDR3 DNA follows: TGTGCCAGCACCCCGTCTACAATGAACACTGAAGCTTTCTTT. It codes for CASTPSTMNTEAFF.

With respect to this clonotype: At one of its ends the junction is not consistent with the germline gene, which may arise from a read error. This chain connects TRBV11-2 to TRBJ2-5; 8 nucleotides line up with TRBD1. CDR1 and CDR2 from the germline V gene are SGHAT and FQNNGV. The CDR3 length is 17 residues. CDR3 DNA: TGCGTCAGCAGCTTAGCCCTTAGGACAGGGCGTGTAGGGACCCAGTACTTC. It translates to CVSSLALRTGRVGTQYF.

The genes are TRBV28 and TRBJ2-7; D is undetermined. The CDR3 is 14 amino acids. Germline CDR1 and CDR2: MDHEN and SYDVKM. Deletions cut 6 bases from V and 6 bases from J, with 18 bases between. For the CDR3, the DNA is TGTGCCAGCAGCTTAAATATAAGGTGCGGCGAGCAGTACTTC. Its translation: CASSLNIRCGEQYF.

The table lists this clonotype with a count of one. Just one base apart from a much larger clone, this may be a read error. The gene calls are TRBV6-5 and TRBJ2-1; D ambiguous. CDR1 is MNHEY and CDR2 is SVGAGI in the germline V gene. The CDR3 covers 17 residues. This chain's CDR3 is CASNYSFGFGSDNEQFF. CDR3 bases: TGTGCCAGCAATTACTCGTTCGGTTTCGGTTCGGACAATGAGCAGTTCTTC.

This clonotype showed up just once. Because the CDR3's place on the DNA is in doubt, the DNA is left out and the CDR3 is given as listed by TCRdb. CDR3 amino acids: CASNLVARGADTQYF. The chain combines TRBV11-2 with TRBJ2-3; no check of the table's D call, TRBD1, against the DNA was made. Germline V CDR1 and CDR2: SGHAT, FQNNGV. The CDR3 is 15 amino acids long, termini counted.

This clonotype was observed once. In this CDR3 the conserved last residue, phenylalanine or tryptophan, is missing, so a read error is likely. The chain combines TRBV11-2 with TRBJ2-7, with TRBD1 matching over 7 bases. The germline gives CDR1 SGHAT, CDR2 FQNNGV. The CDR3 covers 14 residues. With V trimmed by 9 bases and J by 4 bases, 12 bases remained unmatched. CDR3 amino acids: CARSWDSGGYEQYI. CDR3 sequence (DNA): TGTGCCAGAAGTTGGGACAGCGGAGGATACGAGCAGTACATC.

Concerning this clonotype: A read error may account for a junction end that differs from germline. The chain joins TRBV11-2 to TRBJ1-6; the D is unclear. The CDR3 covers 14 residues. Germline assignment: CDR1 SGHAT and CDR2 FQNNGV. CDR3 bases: TGTGCCATCAGCTTAGAAGCAAGTAGTTCACCCCCCCACTTT. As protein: CAISLEASSSPPHF.

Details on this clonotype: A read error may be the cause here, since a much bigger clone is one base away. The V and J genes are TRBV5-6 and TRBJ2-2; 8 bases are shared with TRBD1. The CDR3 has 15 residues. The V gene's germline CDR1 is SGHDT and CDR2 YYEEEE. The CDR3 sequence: CSSSWTGRRNGELFF. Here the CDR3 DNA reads TGTTCCAGCAGCTGGACAGGGAGGAGGAACGGGGAGCTGTTTTTT.

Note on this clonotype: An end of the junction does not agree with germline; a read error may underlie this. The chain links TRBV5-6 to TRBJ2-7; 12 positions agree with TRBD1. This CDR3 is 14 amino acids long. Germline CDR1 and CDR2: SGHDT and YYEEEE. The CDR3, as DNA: TGTGCCAACAGCAGGGACAGGGGGCCCTACGAACAGTACTTC. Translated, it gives CANSRDRGPYEQYF.

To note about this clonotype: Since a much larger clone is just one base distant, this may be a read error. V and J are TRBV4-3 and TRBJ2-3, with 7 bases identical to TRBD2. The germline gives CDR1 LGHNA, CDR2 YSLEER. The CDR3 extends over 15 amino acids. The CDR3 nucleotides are TGCGCCAGCAGCCAAGATAGCGGGTCTGTTGATAAGCAGTATTTT. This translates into CASSQDSGSVDKQYF.

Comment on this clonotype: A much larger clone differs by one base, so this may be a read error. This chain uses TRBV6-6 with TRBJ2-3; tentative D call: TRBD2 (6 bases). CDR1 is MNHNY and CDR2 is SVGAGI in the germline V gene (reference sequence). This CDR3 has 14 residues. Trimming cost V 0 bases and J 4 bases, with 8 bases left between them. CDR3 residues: CASSYSWGADTQYF. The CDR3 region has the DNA TGTGCCAGCAGTTACTCGTGGGGGGCAGATACGCAGTATTTT.

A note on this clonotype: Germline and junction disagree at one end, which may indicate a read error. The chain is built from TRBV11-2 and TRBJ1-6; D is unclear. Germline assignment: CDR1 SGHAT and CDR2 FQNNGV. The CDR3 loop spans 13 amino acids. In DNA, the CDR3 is TGTGCCAGCAGCCCCCGACTGTTTTCACCCCTTCACTTT. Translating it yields CASSPRLFSPLHF.

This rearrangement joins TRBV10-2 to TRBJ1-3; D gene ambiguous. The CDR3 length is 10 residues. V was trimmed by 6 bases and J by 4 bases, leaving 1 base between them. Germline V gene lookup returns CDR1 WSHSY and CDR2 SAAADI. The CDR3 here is CASRGNTIYF. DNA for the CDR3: TGCGCCAGCAGAGGAAACACCATATATTTT.

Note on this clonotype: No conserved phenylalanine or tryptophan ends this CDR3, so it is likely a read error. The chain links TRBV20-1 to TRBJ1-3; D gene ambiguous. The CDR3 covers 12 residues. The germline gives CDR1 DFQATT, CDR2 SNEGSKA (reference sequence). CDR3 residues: CRARPGGATIYL. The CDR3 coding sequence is TGCAGAGCTAGACCTGGCGGAGCCACCATATATCTT.

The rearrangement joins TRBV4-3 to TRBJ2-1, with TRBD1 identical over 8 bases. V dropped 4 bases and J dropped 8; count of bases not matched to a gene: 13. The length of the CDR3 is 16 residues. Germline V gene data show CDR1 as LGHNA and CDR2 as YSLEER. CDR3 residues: CASSLSPGQGFYEQFF. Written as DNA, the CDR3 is TGCGCCAGCAGCCTTTCTCCTGGACAGGGATTCTATGAGCAGTTCTTC.

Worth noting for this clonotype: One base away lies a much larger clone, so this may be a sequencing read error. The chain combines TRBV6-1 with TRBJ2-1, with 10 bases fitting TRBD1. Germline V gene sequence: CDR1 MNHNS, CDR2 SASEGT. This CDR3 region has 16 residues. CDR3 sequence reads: CTSSGTGTGDYNEQFF. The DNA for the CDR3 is TGTACCAGCAGTGGAACCGGGACAGGGGACTACAATGAGCAGTTCTTC.

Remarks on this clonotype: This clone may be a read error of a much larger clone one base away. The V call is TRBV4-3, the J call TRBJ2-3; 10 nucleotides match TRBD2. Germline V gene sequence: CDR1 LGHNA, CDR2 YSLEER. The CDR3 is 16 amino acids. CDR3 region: CASSQASGRGVDTLYF. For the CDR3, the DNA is TGCGCCAGCAGCCAAGCCAGCGGGAGGGGGGTAGATACGCTGTATTTT.